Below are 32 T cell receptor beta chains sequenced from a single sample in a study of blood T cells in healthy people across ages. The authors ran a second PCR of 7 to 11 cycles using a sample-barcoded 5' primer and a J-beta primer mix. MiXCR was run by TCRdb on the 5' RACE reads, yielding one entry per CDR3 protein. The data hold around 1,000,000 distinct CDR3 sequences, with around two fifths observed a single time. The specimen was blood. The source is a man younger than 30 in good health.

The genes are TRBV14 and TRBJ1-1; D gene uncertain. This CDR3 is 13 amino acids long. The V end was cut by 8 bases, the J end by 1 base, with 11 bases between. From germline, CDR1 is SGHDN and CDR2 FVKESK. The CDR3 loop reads CASGPNTNTEAFF. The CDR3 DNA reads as TGTGCCAGCGGTCCGAATACGAACACTGAAGCTTTCTTT.

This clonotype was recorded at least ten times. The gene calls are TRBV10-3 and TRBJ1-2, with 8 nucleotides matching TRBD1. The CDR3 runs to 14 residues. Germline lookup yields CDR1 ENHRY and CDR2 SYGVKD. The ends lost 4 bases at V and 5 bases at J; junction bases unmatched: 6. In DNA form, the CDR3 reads TGTGCCATCAGTGCAACGACAGGGGTGTATGGCTACACCTTC. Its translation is CAISATTGVYGYTF.

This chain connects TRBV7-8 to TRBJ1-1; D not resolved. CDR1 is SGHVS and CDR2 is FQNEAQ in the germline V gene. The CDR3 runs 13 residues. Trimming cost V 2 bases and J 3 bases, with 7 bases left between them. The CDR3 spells CASSLHKDTEAFF. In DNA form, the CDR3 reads TGTGCCAGCAGCTTACATAAGGACACTGAAGCTTTCTTT.

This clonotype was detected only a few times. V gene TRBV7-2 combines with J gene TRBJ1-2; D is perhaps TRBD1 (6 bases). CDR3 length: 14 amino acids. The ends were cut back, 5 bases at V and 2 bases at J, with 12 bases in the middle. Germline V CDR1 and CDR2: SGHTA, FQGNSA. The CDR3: CASSPTDRNYGYTF. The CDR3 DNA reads TGTGCCAGCAGCCCCACCGACAGGAACTATGGCTACACCTTC.

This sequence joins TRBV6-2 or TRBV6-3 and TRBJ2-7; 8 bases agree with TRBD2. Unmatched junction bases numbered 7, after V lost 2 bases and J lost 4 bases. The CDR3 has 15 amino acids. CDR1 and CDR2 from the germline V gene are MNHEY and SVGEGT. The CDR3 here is CASSYGLAGSYEQYF. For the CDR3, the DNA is TGTGCCAGCAGTTACGGGCTAGCGGGCTCATACGAGCAGTACTTC.

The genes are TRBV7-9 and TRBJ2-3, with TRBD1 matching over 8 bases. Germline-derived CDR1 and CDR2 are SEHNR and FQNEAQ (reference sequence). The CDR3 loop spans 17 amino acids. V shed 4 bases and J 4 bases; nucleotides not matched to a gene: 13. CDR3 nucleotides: TGTGCCAGCAGCTGGTTAGAGGCAGGGGGCTCAGCAGATACGCAGTATTTT. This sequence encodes CASSWLEAGGSADTQYF. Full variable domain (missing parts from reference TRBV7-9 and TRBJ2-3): DTGVSQNPRHKITKRGQNVTFRCDPISEHNRLYWYRQTLGQGPEFLTYFQNEAQLEKSRLLSDRFSAERPKGSFSTLEIQRTEQGDSAMYLCASSWLEAGGSADTQYFGPGTRLTVL.

The CDR3 sequence: CASSLGAPNYGYTF. The CDR3 DNA sequence: TGCGCCAGCAGCCTCGGGGCACCTAACTATGGCTACACCTTC. The chain joins TRBV4-1 to TRBJ1-2; tentatively, D is TRBD1 (5 bases). The CDR3 totals 14 residues. The germline gives CDR1 MGHRA, CDR2 YSYEKL. V lost 4 bases to trimming and J lost 0 bases, with 9 bases between them.

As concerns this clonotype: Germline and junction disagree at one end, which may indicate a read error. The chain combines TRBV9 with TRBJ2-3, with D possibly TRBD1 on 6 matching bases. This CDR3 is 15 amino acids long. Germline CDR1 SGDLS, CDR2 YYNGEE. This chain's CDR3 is CASSVGTKGGDAQYF. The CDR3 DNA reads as TGTGCCAGCAGCGTAGGGACGAAAGGGGGAGATGCGCAGTATTTT.

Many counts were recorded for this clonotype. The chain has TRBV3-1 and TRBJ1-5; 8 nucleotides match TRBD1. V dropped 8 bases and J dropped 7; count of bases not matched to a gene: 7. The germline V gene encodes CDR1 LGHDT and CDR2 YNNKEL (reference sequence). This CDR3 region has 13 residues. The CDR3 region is CASLQGGWQPQHF. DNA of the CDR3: TGTGCCAGCCTACAGGGGGGATGGCAGCCCCAGCATTTT.

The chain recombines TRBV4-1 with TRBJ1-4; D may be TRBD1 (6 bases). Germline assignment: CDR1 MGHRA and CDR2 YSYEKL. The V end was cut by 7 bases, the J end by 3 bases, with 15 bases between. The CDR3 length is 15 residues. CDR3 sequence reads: CASKPLGGPNEKLFF. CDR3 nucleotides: TGCGCCAGCAAGCCCTTAGGGGGACCTAATGAAAAACTGTTTTTT.

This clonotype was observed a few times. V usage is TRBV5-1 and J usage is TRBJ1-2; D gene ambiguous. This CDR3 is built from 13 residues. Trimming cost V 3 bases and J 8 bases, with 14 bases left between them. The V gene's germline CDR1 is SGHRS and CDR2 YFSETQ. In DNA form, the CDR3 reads TGCGCCAGCAGCTGGTCGCCCGGTGGGGGCTACACCTTC. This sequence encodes CASSWSPGGGYTF. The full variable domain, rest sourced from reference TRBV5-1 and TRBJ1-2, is KAGVTQTPRYLIKTRGQQVTLSCSPISGHRSVSWYQQTPGQGLQFLFEYFSETQRNKGNFPGRFSGRQFSNSRSEMNVSTLELGDSALYLCASSWSPGGGYTFGSGTRLTVV.

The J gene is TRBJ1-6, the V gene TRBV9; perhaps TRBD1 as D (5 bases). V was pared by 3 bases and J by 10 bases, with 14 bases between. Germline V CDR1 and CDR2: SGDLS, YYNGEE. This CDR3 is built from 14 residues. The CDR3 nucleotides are TGTGCCAGCAGCGCTAATTGGGGGAAGTCACCCCTCCACTTT. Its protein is CASSANWGKSPLHF.

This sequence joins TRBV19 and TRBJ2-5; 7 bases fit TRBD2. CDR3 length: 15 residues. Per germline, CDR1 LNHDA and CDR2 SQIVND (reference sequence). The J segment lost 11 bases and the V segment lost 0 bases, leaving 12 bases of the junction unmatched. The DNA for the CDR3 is TGTGCCAGTAGTATAGACAGGGCTTGGGGGGGTGAGCAGTACTTC. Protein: CASSIDRAWGGEQYF. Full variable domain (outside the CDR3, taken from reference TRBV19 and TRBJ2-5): DGGITQSPKYLFRKEGQNVTLSCEQNLNHDAMYWYRQDPGQGLRLIYYSQIVNDFQKGDIAEGYSVSREKKESFPLTVTSAQKNPTAFYLCASSIDRAWGGEQYFGPGTRLLVL.

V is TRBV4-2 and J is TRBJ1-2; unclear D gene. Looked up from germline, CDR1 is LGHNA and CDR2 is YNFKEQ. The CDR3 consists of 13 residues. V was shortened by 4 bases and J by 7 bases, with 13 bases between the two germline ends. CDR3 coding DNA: TGTGCCAGCAGCCCCATAGGACCAGGTGGCTACACCTTC. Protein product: CASSPIGPGGYTF.

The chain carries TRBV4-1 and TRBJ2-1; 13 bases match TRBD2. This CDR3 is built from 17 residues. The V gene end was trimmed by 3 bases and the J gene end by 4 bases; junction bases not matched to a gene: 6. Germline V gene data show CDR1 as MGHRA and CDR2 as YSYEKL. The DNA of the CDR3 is TGCGCCAGCAGCCAGGGGGGACTAGCGGGACCATACAATGAGCAGTTCTTC. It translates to CASSQGGLAGPYNEQFF.

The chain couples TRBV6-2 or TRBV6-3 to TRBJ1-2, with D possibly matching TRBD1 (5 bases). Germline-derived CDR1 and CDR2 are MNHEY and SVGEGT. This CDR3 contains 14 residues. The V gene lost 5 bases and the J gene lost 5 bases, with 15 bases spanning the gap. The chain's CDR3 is CASSPSRDGYGYTF. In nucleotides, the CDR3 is TGTGCCAGCAGTCCGTCCAGGGATGGATATGGCTACACCTTC.

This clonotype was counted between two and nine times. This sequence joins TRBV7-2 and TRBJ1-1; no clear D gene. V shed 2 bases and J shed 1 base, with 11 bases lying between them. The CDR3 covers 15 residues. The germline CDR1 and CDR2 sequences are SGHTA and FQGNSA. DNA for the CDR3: TGTGCCAGCAGCTTAACGGGGAGTGGGAACACTGAAGCTTTCTTT. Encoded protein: CASSLTGSGNTEAFF. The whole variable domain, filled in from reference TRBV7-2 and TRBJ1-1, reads GAGVSQSPSNKVTEKGKDVELRCDPISGHTALYWYRQSLGQGLEFLIYFQGNSAPDKSGLPSDRFSAERTGGSVSTLTIQRTQQEDSAVYLCASSLTGSGNTEAFFGQGTRLTVV.

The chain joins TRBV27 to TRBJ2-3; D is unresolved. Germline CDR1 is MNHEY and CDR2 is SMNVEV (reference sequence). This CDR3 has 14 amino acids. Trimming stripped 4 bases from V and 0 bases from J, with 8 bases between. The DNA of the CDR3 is TGTGCCAGCAGTTCTGGGGATAGCACAGATACGCAGTATTTT. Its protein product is CASSSGDSTDTQYF.

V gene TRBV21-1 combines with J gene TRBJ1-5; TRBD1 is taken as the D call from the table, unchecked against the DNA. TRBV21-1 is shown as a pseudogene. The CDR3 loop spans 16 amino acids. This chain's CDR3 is CASSKAPTGPNQPQHF. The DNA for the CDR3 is TGTGCCAGCAGCAAAGCGCCGACAGGACCAAATCAGCCCCAGCATTTT.

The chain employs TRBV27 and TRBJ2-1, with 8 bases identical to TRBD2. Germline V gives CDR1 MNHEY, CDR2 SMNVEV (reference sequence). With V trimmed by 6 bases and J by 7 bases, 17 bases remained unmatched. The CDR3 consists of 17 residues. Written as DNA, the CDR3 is TGTGCCAGCAGCTCCCGTCCGGGAGGGGTGATCGAGAATGAGCAGTTCTTC. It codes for CASSSRPGGVIENEQFF.

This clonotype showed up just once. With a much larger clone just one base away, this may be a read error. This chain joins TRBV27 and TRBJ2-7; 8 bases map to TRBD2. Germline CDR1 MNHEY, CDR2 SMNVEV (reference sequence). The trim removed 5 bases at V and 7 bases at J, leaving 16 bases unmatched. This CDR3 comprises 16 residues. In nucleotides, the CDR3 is TGTGCCAGCAGTCCCCGACTAGCGCCGGGGTACAATGAGCAGTACTTC. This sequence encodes CASSPRLAPGYNEQYF.

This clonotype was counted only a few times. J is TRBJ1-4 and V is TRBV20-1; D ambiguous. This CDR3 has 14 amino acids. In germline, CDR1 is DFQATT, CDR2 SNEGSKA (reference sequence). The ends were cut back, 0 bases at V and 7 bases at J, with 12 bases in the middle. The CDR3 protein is CSARDRQSPEKLFF. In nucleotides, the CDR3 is TGCAGTGCTAGAGATCGCCAGTCACCTGAAAAACTGTTTTTT.

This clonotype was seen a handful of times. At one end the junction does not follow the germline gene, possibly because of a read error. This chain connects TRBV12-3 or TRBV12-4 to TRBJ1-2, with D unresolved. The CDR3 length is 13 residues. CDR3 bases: TGTGCCAGCAGTGTAGCGCGGTACTATGGCTACACCTTC. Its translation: CASSVARYYGYTF.

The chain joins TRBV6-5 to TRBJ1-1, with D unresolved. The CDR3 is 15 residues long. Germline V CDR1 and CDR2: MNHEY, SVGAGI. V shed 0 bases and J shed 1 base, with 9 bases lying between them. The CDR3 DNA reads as TGTGCCAGCAGTTACTCGTTACTCGGGAACACTGAAGCTTTCTTT. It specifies CASSYSLLGNTEAFF.

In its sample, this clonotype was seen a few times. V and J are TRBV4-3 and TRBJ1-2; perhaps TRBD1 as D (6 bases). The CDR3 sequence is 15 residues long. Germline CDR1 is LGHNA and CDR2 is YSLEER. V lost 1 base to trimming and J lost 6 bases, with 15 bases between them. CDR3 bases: TGCGCCAGCAGCCAAGCGGATTACAGGGCCGATGGCTACACCTTC. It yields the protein CASSQADYRADGYTF.

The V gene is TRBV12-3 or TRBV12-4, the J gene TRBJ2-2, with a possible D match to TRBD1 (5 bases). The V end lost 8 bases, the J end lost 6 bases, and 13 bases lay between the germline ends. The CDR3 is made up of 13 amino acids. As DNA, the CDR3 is TGTGCCAGCTTTATCACAGGTCCCGGGGAGCTGTTTTTT. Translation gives CASFITGPGELFF.

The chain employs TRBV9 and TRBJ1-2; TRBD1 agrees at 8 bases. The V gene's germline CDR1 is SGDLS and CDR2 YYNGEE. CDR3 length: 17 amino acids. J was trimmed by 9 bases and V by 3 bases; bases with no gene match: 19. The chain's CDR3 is CASSALPVGTGHNSYTF. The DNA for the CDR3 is TGTGCCAGCAGCGCTCTCCCCGTCGGGACAGGACATAACAGCTACACCTTC.

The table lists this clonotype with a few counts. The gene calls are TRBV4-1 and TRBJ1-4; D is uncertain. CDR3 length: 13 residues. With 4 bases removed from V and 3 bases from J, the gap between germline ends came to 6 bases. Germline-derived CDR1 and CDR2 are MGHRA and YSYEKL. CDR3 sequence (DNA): TGCGCCAGCAGCCGGAACGCTAATGAAAAACTGTTTTTT. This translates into CASSRNANEKLFF.

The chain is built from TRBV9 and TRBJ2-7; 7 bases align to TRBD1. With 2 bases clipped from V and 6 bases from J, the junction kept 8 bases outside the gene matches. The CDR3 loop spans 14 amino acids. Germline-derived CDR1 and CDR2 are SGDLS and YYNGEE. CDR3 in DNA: TGTGCCAGCAGCGTGGCACAGGGGATCGGCGAGCAGTACTTC. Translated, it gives CASSVAQGIGEQYF.

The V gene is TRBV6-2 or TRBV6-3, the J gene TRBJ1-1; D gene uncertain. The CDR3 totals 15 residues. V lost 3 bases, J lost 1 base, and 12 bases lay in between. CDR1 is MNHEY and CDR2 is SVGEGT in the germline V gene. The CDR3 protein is CASSYFPGENTEAFF. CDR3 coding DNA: TGTGCCAGCAGTTATTTCCCAGGTGAGAACACTGAAGCTTTCTTT.

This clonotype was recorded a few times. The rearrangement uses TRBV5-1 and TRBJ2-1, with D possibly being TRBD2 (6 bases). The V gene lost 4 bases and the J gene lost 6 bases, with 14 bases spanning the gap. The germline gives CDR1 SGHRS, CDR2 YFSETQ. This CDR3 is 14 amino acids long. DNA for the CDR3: TGCGCCAGCAGCCCGGAGGGCCAAGTCAATGAGCAGTTCTTC. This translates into CASSPEGQVNEQFF.

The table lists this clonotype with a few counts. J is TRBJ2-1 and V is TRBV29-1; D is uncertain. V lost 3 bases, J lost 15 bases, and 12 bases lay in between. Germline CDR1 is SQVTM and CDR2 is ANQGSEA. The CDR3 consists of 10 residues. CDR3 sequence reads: CSVDQDPPFF. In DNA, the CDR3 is TGCAGCGTTGACCAGGATCCCCCGTTCTTC.